At least ten counts were recorded for the clone carrying this T cell receptor (beta chain). Its cognate antigen is unknown. The lymph nodes were axillary draining lymph nodes from breast cancer patients. The sample belongs to a study of breast tumors, draining lymph nodes, adjacent tissues. Each CDR3 protein is one row after TCRdb ran MiXCR on the multiplex PCR reads. Of about 170,000 distinct CDR3 sequences listed, around 33% are singletons. Germline CDR1 MNHNS, CDR2 SASEGT. CDR3 length: 19 residues. V gave up 1 base and J gave up 4 bases; unmatched junction bases: 9. Study-wide findings and caveats: Tumor TCR diversity was below lymph nodes but above nontumor tissue. Compared with basal-like, luminal-like tumors shared significantly more repertoire with nontumor tissue. The data were judged consistent with most tumor T cells coming from lymph node and expanding in tumor.

The chain has TRBV6-1 and TRBJ2-3, with 15 positions matching TRBD2. Sequencing was performed on axillary lymph node tissue. This receptor was taken from a female donor with breast cancer. Some clones in this sample may be carry-over from other donors' samples. In DNA, the CDR3 is TGTGCCAGCAGTGAAGGATTAGGGGGACTAGCGGGAGGCCCAGATACGCAGTATTTT. Protein sequence: CASSEGLGGLAGGPDTQYF.